This TCR beta chain was recorded in a study of cytomegalovirus exposure and HLA in healthy donors. General observations from the study: The study put 150 to 200 TCR beta chains on its list as cytomegalovirus-associated. Clonal expansion, a later analysis showed, was greater in HLA-associated TCR beta chains than in equally common others. Reportedly, a later analysis found an Asian-associated ancestry cluster had fewer N-insertions than the roughly 700-donor mean.

The PCR made use of 60 Vbeta and 13 Jbeta primers. The assay was immunoSEQ multiplex PCR, and TCRdb's table has in-frame clones only and misses some. The data contain approximately 180,000 clones, 75% to 85% of them singletons. Germline CDR1 is LNHDA and CDR2 is SQIVND (reference sequence). The length of the CDR3 is 14 residues. V was trimmed by 3 bases and J by 0 bases, leaving 6 bases between them. Notes on this clone: The antigen is not known.

This receptor was identified in a woman aged 50 to 60 in good health and CMV-seropositive. The sample consisted of PBMCs. J is TRBJ2-4 and V is TRBV19, with D uncertain. CDR3 in DNA: TGTGCCAGTAGTATTCAGGTAGCCAAAAACATTCAGTACTTC. This codes for CASSIQVAKNIQYF. Full variable domain (rest looked up from reference TRBV19 and TRBJ2-4): DGGITQSPKYLFRKEGQNVTLSCEQNLNHDAMYWYRQDPGQGLRLIYYSQIVNDFQKGDIAEGYSVSREKKESFPLTVTSAQKNPTAFYLCASSIQVAKNIQYFGAGTRLSVL.